The 32 T cell receptor beta chains below all came from one sample that was sequenced in a study of monozygotic twins with inflammatory bowel disease. TCRdb re-called the 5' RACE reads and gives one entry per CDR3 protein, without DNA. The table gives a few hundred thousand distinct CDR3 sequences; the top ten clones make up 2.6% of it. The specimen sequenced was blood. Receptor source: a human donor with ulcerative colitis or Crohn's disease, or a healthy co-twin of an affected twin (not recorded which).

This chain joins TRBV20-1 and TRBJ2-5. Germline-derived CDR1 and CDR2 are DFQATT and SNEGSKA (reference sequence). The CDR3 spans 14 residues. CDR3: CSARDHEGYETQYF.

The J gene is TRBJ1-4, the V gene TRBV3-1; the D gene TCRdb calls, TRBD1, cannot be checked with no DNA. The CDR3 has 18 residues. Germline CDR1 and CDR2: LGHDT and YNNKEL (reference sequence). CDR3 sequence: CASSRFRITGTDNEKLFF.

V is TRBV20-1 and J is TRBJ2-5; TCRdb calls TRBD1, which cannot be checked without DNA. Per germline, CDR1 DFQATT and CDR2 SNEGSKA (reference sequence). The length of the CDR3 is 14 residues. CDR3 sequence: CSASEDGVLETQYF.

The rearrangement links TRBV19 to TRBJ2-2. The germline gives CDR1 LNHDA, CDR2 SQIVND (reference sequence). This CDR3 has 14 residues. The CDR3 reads CATLQKPNTGELFF. Full variable domain (outside the CDR3, taken from reference TRBV19 and TRBJ2-2): DGGITQSPKYLFRKEGQNVTLSCEQNLNHDAMYWYRQDPGQGLRLIYYSQIVNDFQKGDIAEGYSVSREKKESFPLTVTSAQKNPTAFYLCATLQKPNTGELFFGEGSRLTVL.

This sequence joins TRBV29-1 and TRBJ1-2; lacking DNA, the TRBD1 call made by TCRdb goes unchecked. Germline-derived CDR1 and CDR2 are SQVTM and ANQGSEA. This CDR3 comprises 13 residues. The CDR3 loop reads CSVGRGQGYGYTF.

J is TRBJ1-3 and V is TRBV5-1; the D call from TCRdb, TRBD1, cannot be confirmed without DNA. The germline V gene has CDR1 SGHRS and CDR2 YFSETQ. CDR3 length: 17 amino acids. The CDR3 here is CASSRDTSPVSGNTIYF. Using reference TRBV5-1 and TRBJ1-3 for the parts outside the CDR3, the full variable domain is KAGVTQTPRYLIKTRGQQVTLSCSPISGHRSVSWYQQTPGQGLQFLFEYFSETQRNKGNFPGRFSGRQFSNSRSEMNVSTLELGDSALYLCASSRDTSPVSGNTIYFGEGSWLTVV.

The chain has TRBV7-9 and TRBJ2-1; TCRdb proposes TRBD1, but this gene call is untestable without DNA. The CDR3 loop spans 15 amino acids. Looked up from germline, CDR1 is SEHNR and CDR2 is FQNEAQ (reference sequence). CDR3 residues: CASSAGTGVYNEQFF. The full variable domain, in which reference TRBV7-9 and TRBJ2-1 provide the parts outside the CDR3, is DTGVSQNPRHKITKRGQNVTFRCDPISEHNRLYWYRQTLGQGPEFLTYFQNEAQLEKSRLLSDRFSAERPKGSFSTLEIQRTEQGDSAMYLCASSAGTGVYNEQFFGPGTRLTVL.

The rearrangement links TRBV5-1 to TRBJ2-2; TCRdb designates TRBD1, a call that cannot be tested without DNA. The germline CDR1 and CDR2 sequences are SGHRS and YFSETQ. This CDR3 is built from 15 residues. The CDR3 region is CASSLRGRGTGELFF.

The genes are TRBV6-1 and TRBJ2-7; the TCRdb call, TRBD1, lacks DNA for checking. Germline CDR1 is MNHNS and CDR2 is SASEGT. The CDR3 runs 14 residues. This chain's CDR3 is CASSGDLQGYEQYF.

The chain has TRBV7-9 and TRBJ2-7; TCRdb's D call of TRBD1 is untestable without DNA. Germline V gives CDR1 SEHNR, CDR2 FQNEAQ (reference sequence). The CDR3 is 16 residues long. CDR3 in amino acids: CASSEAGNFGTYEQYF.

V is TRBV20-1 and J is TRBJ1-1; TCRdb lists TRBD1, though no DNA is available to test this call. The CDR3 runs 16 residues. Germline-derived CDR1 and CDR2 are DFQATT and SNEGSKA (reference sequence). The CDR3 sequence is CSATPRIRGGVTEAFF.

This chain uses TRBV18 with TRBJ1-5; TCRdb's D call, TRBD1, is unchecked because there is no DNA. The CDR3 sequence is 15 residues long. Germline lookup yields CDR1 KGHSH and CDR2 LQKENI. This CDR3 is CASSPNRDRNQPQHF. Based on the CDR3 plus reference TRBV18 and TRBJ1-5, the full variable domain is NAGVMQNPRHLVRRRGQEARLRCSPMKGHSHVYWYRQLPEEGLKFMVYLQKENIIDESGMPKERFSAEFPKEGPSILRIQQVVRGDSAAYFCASSPNRDRNQPQHFGDGTRLSIL.

This chain links TRBV2 with TRBJ2-1; TCRdb lists TRBD1, though no DNA is available to test this call. The CDR3 has 12 amino acids. Per germline, CDR1 SNHLY and CDR2 FYNNEI. CDR3 protein: CASMRTFNEQFF.

The rearrangement joins TRBV19 to TRBJ2-1. Germline V CDR1 and CDR2: LNHDA, SQIVND (reference sequence). The CDR3 sequence is 14 residues long. CDR3 region: CASSQSGSYNEQFF.

V is TRBV6-5 and J is TRBJ1-1; absent DNA, TCRdb's TRBD1 call cannot be checked. CDR3 length: 14 residues. Germline CDR1 is MNHEY and CDR2 is SVGAGI. The CDR3 reads CASSYSQGNTEAFF.

V and J are TRBV4-1 and TRBJ2-1; TCRdb lists TRBD1, though no DNA is available to test this call. This CDR3 spans 14 amino acids. Germline V gene lookup returns CDR1 MGHRA and CDR2 YSYEKL. CDR3 in amino acids: CASSQGQGFDEQFF.

The V call is TRBV5-1, the J call TRBJ1-5. CDR3 length: 14 residues. Germline CDR1 is SGHRS and CDR2 is YFSETQ. The CDR3 reads CASRIDLSNQPQHF.

This rearrangement joins TRBV27 to TRBJ2-6; the TCRdb D gene call, TRBD2, has no DNA to confirm it. The CDR3 length is 15 residues. Germline CDR1 MNHEY, CDR2 SMNVEV (reference sequence). The CDR3 here is CASSQLPSGANVLTF.

The V call is TRBV7-2, the J call TRBJ1-5; the TCRdb call, TRBD1, lacks DNA for checking. Germline loops: CDR1 SGHTA, CDR2 FQGNSA. The CDR3 sequence is 16 residues long. The CDR3 loop is CASSFAGQGYNQPQHF.

This chain links TRBV28 with TRBJ2-7; the D gene TCRdb calls, TRBD1, cannot be checked with no DNA. This CDR3 is 17 amino acids long. The germline V gene has CDR1 MDHEN and CDR2 SYDVKM. CDR3 region: CASRPPLGQVKKEEQYF.

V gene TRBV6-1 combines with J gene TRBJ1-1; TCRdb's assignment of TRBD1 cannot be checked, as there is no DNA. CDR3 length equals 16 residues. Germline V gene lookup returns CDR1 MNHNS and CDR2 SASEGT. This CDR3 reads CASSEVGGRRNTEAFF.

The rearrangement joins TRBV11-1 to TRBJ2-1. Germline-derived CDR1 and CDR2 are SGHAT and FQDESV (reference sequence). The length of the CDR3 is 15 residues. The CDR3 sequence is CASSLAPTVLNEQFF.

This chain uses TRBV28 with TRBJ1-3; the D call of TRBD1 rests on TCRdb alone, since no DNA is present to check it. Germline values: CDR1 MDHEN, CDR2 SYDVKM. This CDR3 spans 15 amino acids. The CDR3 region is CASSFRGASGNTIYF.

The genes are TRBV29-1 and TRBJ2-7; the D call of TRBD1 rests on TCRdb alone, since no DNA is present to check it. The germline CDR1 and CDR2 sequences are SQVTM and ANQGSEA. There are 15 residues in the CDR3. CDR3 loop: CSVEGGQGGSYEQYF.

The chain employs TRBV5-1 and TRBJ2-7; TCRdb lists TRBD1, though no DNA is available to test this call. Germline CDR1 and CDR2: SGHRS and YFSETQ. The CDR3 runs to 17 residues. The CDR3 sequence: CASSLFGPGQGRNEQYF.

The chain combines TRBV15 with TRBJ1-5; TCRdb selects TRBD1, and the lack of DNA leaves this call unchecked. The germline CDR1 and CDR2 sequences are LNHNV and YYDKDF (reference sequence). This CDR3 comprises 18 residues. CDR3 residues: CATSREHGTAYSNQPQHF.

The chain joins TRBV20-1 to TRBJ2-3; TCRdb reports TRBD1, a call that lacks DNA to check it against. CDR3 length: 14 residues. Germline CDR1 DFQATT, CDR2 SNEGSKA (reference sequence). The CDR3 loop is CIALNRGRGDTQYF.

The V gene is TRBV27, the J gene TRBJ2-7; without DNA, the TCRdb call of TRBD2 cannot be checked. Germline CDR1 is MNHEY and CDR2 is SMNVEV (reference sequence). This CDR3 has 15 residues. The CDR3 loop is CASSRADARSYEQYF.

This chain uses TRBV7-3 with TRBJ2-5; TCRdb names TRBD1, which stays unverified in the absence of DNA. This CDR3 comprises 14 residues. Germline CDR1 SGHTA, CDR2 FQGTGA. The CDR3: CASSLTGGGETQYF.

This CDR3 is CAISGLDTEAFF. V and J are TRBV10-3 and TRBJ1-1. This CDR3 contains 12 residues. The germline V gene has CDR1 ENHRY and CDR2 SYGVKD.

The chain carries TRBV5-4 and TRBJ2-1; TCRdb returns TRBD1, unconfirmable since there is no DNA. Germline CDR1 is SGHNT and CDR2 is YYREEE (reference sequence). The CDR3 covers 15 residues. CDR3 sequence: CASSHRDRGRVEQFF.

The gene calls are TRBV29-1 and TRBJ2-3; TCRdb lists TRBD2, though no DNA is available to test this call. The CDR3 has 14 residues. CDR1 and CDR2 (germline): SQVTM, ANQGSEA. The CDR3: CSVATGGQGDTQYF.